This T cell receptor beta chain stems from a study of blood T cell repertoires in COVID-19. Study-wide context: Acute-phase and convalescent COVID-19 samples originated in the United States, Italy and Spain.

Sequencing used immunoSEQ multiplex PCR; TCRdb keeps in-frame clones, though not all of them. The profile shows 150,000 to 200,000 clones, roughly 80% of them singletons. Germline loops: CDR1 MDHEN, CDR2 SYDVKM. Deletions cut 6 bases from V and 6 bases from J, with 17 bases between. The length of the CDR3 is 14 residues. The sequencing input was peripheral blood. The rearrangement uses TRBV28 and TRBJ1-2, with a weak D call TRBD1 (6 bases). This TCR came from a woman of 80 years or more with COVID-19, enrolled during active disease. In nucleotides, the CDR3 is TGTGCCAGCAGCTGGGGCCAGGGGTTGAATGGCTACACCTTC. This codes for CASSWGQGLNGYTF.